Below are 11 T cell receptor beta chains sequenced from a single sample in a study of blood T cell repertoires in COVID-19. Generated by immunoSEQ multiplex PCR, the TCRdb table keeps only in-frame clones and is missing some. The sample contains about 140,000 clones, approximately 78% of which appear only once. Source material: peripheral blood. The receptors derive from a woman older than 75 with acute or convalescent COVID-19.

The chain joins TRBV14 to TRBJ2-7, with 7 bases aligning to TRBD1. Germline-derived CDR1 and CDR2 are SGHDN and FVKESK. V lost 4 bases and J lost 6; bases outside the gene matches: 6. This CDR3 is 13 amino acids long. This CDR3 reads CASSPLTGFEQYF. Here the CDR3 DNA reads TGTGCCAGCAGCCCACTGACAGGGTTCGAGCAGTACTTC.

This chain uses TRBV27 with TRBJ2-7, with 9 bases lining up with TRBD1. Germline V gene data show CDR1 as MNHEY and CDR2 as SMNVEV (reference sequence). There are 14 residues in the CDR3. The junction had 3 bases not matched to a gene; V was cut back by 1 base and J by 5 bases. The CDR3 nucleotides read TGTGCCAGCAGTTTATGGGGACAGGGCAACGAGCAGTACTTC. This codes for CASSLWGQGNEQYF.

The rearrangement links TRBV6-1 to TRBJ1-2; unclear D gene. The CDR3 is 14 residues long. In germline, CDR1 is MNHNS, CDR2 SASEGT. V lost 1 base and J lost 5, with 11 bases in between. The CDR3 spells CASSEGQVVYGYTF. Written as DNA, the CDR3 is TGTGCCAGCAGTGAAGGTCAGGTGGTGTATGGCTACACCTTC.

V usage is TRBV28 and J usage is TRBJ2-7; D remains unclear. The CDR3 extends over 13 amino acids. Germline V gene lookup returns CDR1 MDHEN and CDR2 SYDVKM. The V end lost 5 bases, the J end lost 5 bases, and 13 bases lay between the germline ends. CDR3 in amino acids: CASSPPSRHEQYF. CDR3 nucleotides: TGTGCCAGCAGTCCGCCCAGTCGCCACGAGCAGTACTTC.

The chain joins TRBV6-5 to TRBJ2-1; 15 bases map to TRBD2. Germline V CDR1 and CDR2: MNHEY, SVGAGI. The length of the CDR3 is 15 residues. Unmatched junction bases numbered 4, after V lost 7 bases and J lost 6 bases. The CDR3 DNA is TGTGCCAGCACCAGGACTAGCGGGAGGGTCAATGAGCAGTTCTTC. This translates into CASTRTSGRVNEQFF.

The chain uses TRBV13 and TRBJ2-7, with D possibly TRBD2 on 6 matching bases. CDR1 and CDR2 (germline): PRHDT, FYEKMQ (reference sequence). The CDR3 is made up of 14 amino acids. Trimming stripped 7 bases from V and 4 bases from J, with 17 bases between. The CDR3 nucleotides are TGTGCCAGCACCGTATTGGGGAGGCGGTACGAGCAGTACTTC. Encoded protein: CASTVLGRRYEQYF.

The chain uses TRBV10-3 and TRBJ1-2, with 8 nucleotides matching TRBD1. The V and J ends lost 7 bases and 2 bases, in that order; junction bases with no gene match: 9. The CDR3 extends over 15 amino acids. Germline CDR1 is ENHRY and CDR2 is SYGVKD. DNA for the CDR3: TGTGCCATCACAGGGGGCAGGGGTGGAAACTATGGCTACACCTTC. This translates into CAITGGRGGNYGYTF.

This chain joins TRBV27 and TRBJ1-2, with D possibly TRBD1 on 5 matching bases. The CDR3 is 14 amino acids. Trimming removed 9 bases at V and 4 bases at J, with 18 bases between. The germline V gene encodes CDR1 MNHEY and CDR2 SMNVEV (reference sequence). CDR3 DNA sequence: TGTGCCAGTGCACGAACAGGTCCCGGCTATGGCTACACCTTC. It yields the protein CASARTGPGYGYTF.

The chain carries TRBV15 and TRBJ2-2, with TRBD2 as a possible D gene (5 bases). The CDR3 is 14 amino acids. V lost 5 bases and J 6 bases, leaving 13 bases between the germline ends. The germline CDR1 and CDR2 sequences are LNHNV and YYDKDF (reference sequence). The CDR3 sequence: CATSRRRGSGELFF. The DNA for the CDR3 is TGTGCCACCAGCCGTCGACGGGGATCCGGGGAGCTGTTTTTT.

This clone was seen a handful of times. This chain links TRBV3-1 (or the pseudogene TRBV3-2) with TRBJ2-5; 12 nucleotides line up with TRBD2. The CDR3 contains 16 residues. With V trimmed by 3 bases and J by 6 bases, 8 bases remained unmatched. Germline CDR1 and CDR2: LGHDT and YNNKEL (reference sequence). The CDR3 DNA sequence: TGTGCCAGCAGCCATGGTGGACTAGCGGGGAAGAAGACCCAGTACTTC. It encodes CASSHGGLAGKKTQYF.

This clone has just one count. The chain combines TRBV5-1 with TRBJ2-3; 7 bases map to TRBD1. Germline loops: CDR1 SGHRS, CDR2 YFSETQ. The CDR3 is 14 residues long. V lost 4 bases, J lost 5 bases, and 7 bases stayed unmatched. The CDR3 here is CASSVGQRLDTQYF. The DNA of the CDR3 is TGCGCCAGCAGCGTGGGACAGAGACTAGATACGCAGTATTTT.